Given below is one T cell receptor beta chain in context. Trimming took 6 bases from V and 9 from J, leaving 9 bases between them. The germline V gene has CDR1 MDHEN and CDR2 SYDVKM. CDR3 length: 12 residues. The source of the sample is a study of blood T cell repertoires in COVID-19. For the study at large: COVID-19 samples from acute and convalescent phases originated in the United States, Italy and Spain. Sources were T cells, B-cell-depleted T cells, or PBMCs; the material itself was cDNA or gDNA.

The method was immunoSEQ multiplex PCR; TCRdb's version includes in-frame clones alone and lacks a portion of them. The table includes 130,000 to 150,000 clones, approximately 81% detected once. The clonotype was recovered from a human donor in a cohort sampled during active COVID-19. The gene calls are TRBV28 and TRBJ1-6; unclear D gene. The sample taken for sequencing was peripheral blood. CDR3 protein: CASRDTGSPLHF. The CDR3 DNA sequence: TGTGCCAGCAGAGATACCGGTTCACCCCTCCACTTT.